The rows below give T cell receptor beta chains drawn from one sample of a study of T cells in Graves' hyperthyroidism and ophthalmopathy. TCRdb fed the multiplex PCR reads into MiXCR, producing one record per CDR3 protein. The data contain some 550,000 distinct CDR3 sequences, under 25% of them singletons. Sequenced sample: blood. Receptors were obtained from a man younger than 35 with Graves' hyperthyroidism. Both conserved end residues are part of each CDR3. D genes are given only for firm matches. Rows may omit the clone size; those that give it use once, few, many or a size class.

NA	TRBV6-2/TRBV6-3	TRBJ2-6	NA	CASSPTVNSGANVLTF	TGTGCCAGCAGTCCTACAGTGAACTCTGGGGCCAACGTCCTGACTTTC
NA	TRBV5-1	TRBJ2-5	few	CASSLAASQETQYF	TGCGCCAGCAGCTTGGCCGCTAGCCAGGAGACCCAGTACTTC
NA	TRBV4-1	TRBJ1-1	NA	CASSQPPDRTNTEAFF	TGCGCCAGCAGCCAACCCCCAGACAGGACGAACACTGAAGCTTTCTTT
TRBD1	TRBV29-1	TRBJ1-1	many	CSVVTGNAEAFF	TGCAGCGTTGTGACAGGGAACGCTGAAGCTTTCTTT
TRBD2	TRBV12-3/TRBV12-4	TRBJ2-2	NA	CASSHGRRTGELCF	TGTGCCAGCAGTCACGGGAGGCGCACCGGGGAGCTGTGTTTT
NA	TRBV10-3	TRBJ1-2	NA	CAISGIRGHISDGYTF	TGTGCCATCAGTGGAATCCGGGGACACATCTCGGATGGCTACACCTTC
TRBD2	TRBV15	TRBJ2-5	NA	CATSGSSGGRSETQYF	TGTGCCACCAGCGGATCTAGCGGGGGGAGGTCGGAGACCCAGTACTTC
NA	TRBV7-2	TRBJ1-5	many	CASSLGGRGRNQPQHF	TGTGCCAGCAGCTTAGGAGGGCGTGGCAGGAATCAGCCCCAGCATTTT
TRBD1	TRBV2	TRBJ2-5	many	CASDGQELRTQYF	TGTGCCAGCGACGGACAGGAGCTGAGGACCCAGTACTTC
NA	TRBV6-1	TRBJ1-1	many	CASRRDGKNTEAFF	TGTGCCAGCCGCAGGGACGGGAAGAACACTGAAGCTTTCTTT
NA	TRBV6-5	TRBJ1-1	many	CASRRVGGHGAFF	TGTGCCAGCAGGCGTGTGGGGGGGCATGGAGCTTTCTTT
TRBD1	TRBV6-5	TRBJ1-1	many	CASSSGQGWAFF	TGTGCCAGCAGTTCCGGACAGGGATGGGCTTTCTTT
NA	TRBV6-5	TRBJ2-5	many	CASSYSRQPQETQYF	TGTGCCAGCAGTTACTCGCGACAGCCTCAAGAGACCCAGTACTTC
TRBD1	TRBV7-6	TRBJ2-2	few	CASSRTGPTGELFF	TGTGCCAGCAGCCGGACAGGTCCAACCGGGGAGCTGTTTTTT
NA	TRBV11-2	TRBJ2-6	NA	CASSSMRRGANVLTF	TGTGCCAGCAGCTCAATGAGGCGGGGGGCCAACGTCCTGACTTTC